Shown below are 17 T cell receptor beta chains from a single sample sequenced in a study of blood T cell repertoires in COVID-19. TCRdb keeps only in-frame clones here, not all; method: immunoSEQ multiplex PCR. The sample has about half a million clones, approximately 85% seen once. The sample taken for sequencing was peripheral blood. The receptors shown here come from a human donor in a cohort sampled during active COVID-19.

This sequence joins TRBV9 and TRBJ1-6; D perhaps matches TRBD1 (5 bases). The CDR3 is made up of 15 amino acids. With 5 bases removed from V and 0 bases from J, the gap between germline ends came to 9 bases. The germline gives CDR1 SGDLS, CDR2 YYNGEE. The CDR3 nucleotides are TGTGCCAGCAGGGGGCTAATCTCCTATAATTCACCCCTCCACTTT. Residues: CASRGLISYNSPLHF.

This clone was observed a handful of times. V and J are TRBV7-2 and TRBJ1-6, with D unresolved. Germline loops: CDR1 SGHTA, CDR2 FQGNSA. V lost 5 bases to trimming and J lost 9 bases, with 17 bases between them. CDR3 length: 15 residues. CDR3 region: CASSPRPSGVSPLHF. The CDR3 DNA follows: TGTGCCAGCAGCCCCCGTCCCAGCGGGGTTTCACCCCTCCACTTT.

The V call is TRBV19, the J call TRBJ1-2; weak D call: TRBD1 (6 bases). CDR1 and CDR2 from the germline V gene are LNHDA and SQIVND (reference sequence). CDR3 size: 17 residues. V lost 5 bases to trimming and J lost 6 bases, with 25 bases between them. Here the CDR3 DNA reads TGTGCCAGTAGTGCCCGGGCCGGACAGCTTCGTGTGGATGGCTACACCTTC. This gives the protein CASSARAGQLRVDGYTF.

CDR3 residues: CASSLDQREALSSYNEQFF. CDR3 coding DNA: TGTGCCAGCAGCTTAGACCAGCGGGAGGCCTTGAGCTCCTACAATGAGCAGTTCTTC. V usage is TRBV7-9 and J usage is TRBJ2-1; 9 bases are shared with TRBD2. Germline CDR1 is SEHNR and CDR2 is FQNEAQ (reference sequence). The CDR3 runs to 19 residues. Losses at the gene ends were 1 base for V and 0 bases for J; bases not matched to a gene: 10.

This clone occurred many times. This chain connects TRBV5-4 to TRBJ2-2, with 8 positions matching TRBD1. This CDR3 has 18 residues. Germline V lookup: CDR1 SGHNT, CDR2 YYREEE (reference sequence). V dropped 4 bases and J dropped 0; count of bases not matched to a gene: 11. The CDR3 DNA is TGTGCCAGCAGCAGGGACAGGAGTATGGGGCCGAACACCGGGGAGCTGTTTTTT. This translates into CASSRDRSMGPNTGELFF. The whole variable domain, filled in from reference TRBV5-4 and TRBJ2-2, reads ETGVTQSPTHLIKTRGQQVTLRCSSQSGHNTVSWYQQALGQGPQFIFQYYREEENGRGNFPPRFSGLQFPNYSSELNVNALELDDSALYLCASSRDRSMGPNTGELFFGEGSRLTVL.

Concerning this clone: A read error may be the cause here, since a much bigger clone is one base away. The chain uses TRBV28 and TRBJ1-2; 8 bases map to TRBD1. CDR3 length: 13 amino acids. The V and J ends lost 2 bases and 4 bases, in that order; junction bases with no gene match: 0. Germline CDR1 reads MDHEN; CDR2 reads SYDVKM. The DNA for the CDR3 is TGTGCCAGCAGTTTACAGGGGGCCTATGGCTACACCTTC. Translation gives CASSLQGAYGYTF.

The chain joins TRBV1 to TRBJ2-7; the table's D gene call, TRBD2, was not cross checked with the DNA. TRBV1 is a documented pseudogene. CDR3 length equals 16 residues. The CDR3 coding sequence is TGCACCAGCAGAATCCCGACTAGCGGCGAGTCCTACGAGCAGTACTTC. Residues: CTSRIPTSGESYEQYF.

The rearrangement joins TRBV24-1 to TRBJ2-3; TRBD1 might be the D (6 bases). This CDR3 region has 13 residues. V was trimmed by 5 bases and J by 3 bases, leaving 8 bases between them. Germline CDR1 KGHDR, CDR2 SFDVKD. CDR3 sequence reads: CATSGDITDTQYF. The CDR3 nucleotides are TGTGCCACCAGTGGGGACATAACAGATACGCAGTATTTT.

The chain carries TRBV6-2 or TRBV6-3 and TRBJ2-7, with a weak D call TRBD2 (6 bases). The CDR3 contains 15 residues. Trimming pared 6 bases from V and 5 bases from J, leaving 20 bases between. Germline assignment: CDR1 MNHEY and CDR2 SVGEGT. CDR3 in DNA: TGTGCCAGCAGCCGGGACGCGGACTATCGGCACGAGCAGTACTTC. Encoded protein: CASSRDADYRHEQYF.

Only one count was recorded for this clone. The chain recombines TRBV29-1 with TRBJ1-2, with 9 bases lining up with TRBD1. Germline loops: CDR1 SQVTM, CDR2 ANQGSEA. This CDR3 contains 12 residues. Trimming removed 7 bases from V and 8 bases from J; junction bases left unmatched: 8. The chain's CDR3 is CSGGGQGAGYTF. Here the CDR3 DNA reads TGCAGCGGAGGGGGACAGGGAGCCGGCTACACCTTC.

The V and J genes are TRBV6-2 or TRBV6-3 and TRBJ1-2, with D possibly being TRBD1 (5 bases). With 6 bases removed from V and 7 bases from J, the gap between germline ends came to 18 bases. Germline loops: CDR1 MNHEY, CDR2 SVGEGT. There are 14 residues in the CDR3. Written as DNA, the CDR3 is TGTGCCAGCAGACCTCCAGGGACTATGGCTGGCTACACCTTC. Its protein product is CASRPPGTMAGYTF.

This sequence joins TRBV9 and TRBJ2-1; 10 bases line up with TRBD2. The trim removed 0 bases at V and 7 bases at J, leaving 16 bases unmatched. The CDR3 spans 19 residues. The V gene's germline CDR1 is SGDLS and CDR2 YYNGEE. The CDR3 sequence: CASSVALGGPSGSRNEQFF. The DNA of the CDR3 is TGTGCCAGCAGCGTAGCCCTAGGTGGACCTAGCGGGAGTAGAAATGAGCAGTTCTTC. Full variable domain (rest looked up from reference TRBV9 and TRBJ2-1): DSGVTQTPKHLITATGQRVTLRCSPRSGDLSVYWYQQSLDQGLQFLIQYYNGEERAKGNILERFSAQQFPDLHSELNLSSLELGDSALYFCASSVALGGPSGSRNEQFFGPGTRLTVL.

A single count supports this clone. This rearrangement joins TRBV6-2 or TRBV6-3 to TRBJ2-3, with D possibly TRBD2 on 6 matching bases. The CDR3 spans 15 residues. Trimming removed 2 bases from V and 4 bases from J, with 13 bases in between. In germline, CDR1 is MNHEY, CDR2 SVGEGT. This CDR3 is CASSYGAGNADTQYF. CDR3 sequence (DNA): TGTGCCAGCAGTTACGGAGCGGGTAACGCAGATACGCAGTATTTT.

V is TRBV6-6 and J is TRBJ1-1, with D hard to call. The CDR3 is made up of 15 amino acids. CDR1 is MNHNY, CDR2 SVGAGI, per germline (reference sequence). Deletions cut 2 bases from V and 1 base from J, with 11 bases between. The CDR3 here is CASSYQAQPNTEAFF. As DNA, the CDR3 is TGTGCCAGCAGTTACCAGGCACAACCGAACACTGAAGCTTTCTTT.

The chain uses TRBV19 and TRBJ1-2; possible D gene TRBD1, 5 bases. Deletions cut 5 bases from V and 5 bases from J, with 18 bases between. The CDR3 consists of 15 residues. Per the germline V gene, CDR1 is LNHDA and CDR2 is SQIVND (reference sequence). CDR3 DNA: TGTGCCAGTAGTCCCCAATCCGCAGGGAAATATGGCTACACCTTC. It translates to CASSPQSAGKYGYTF.

The CDR3, as DNA: TGCGCCAGCAGCCGGACTAGCGGGACACCCCGAGGCACAGATACGCAGTATTTT. Amino acids: CASSRTSGTPRGTDTQYF. The V and J genes are TRBV4-3 and TRBJ2-3, with TRBD2 identical over 12 bases. This CDR3 spans 18 amino acids. J lost 1 base, V lost 4 bases, and 9 bases had no gene match. Germline CDR1 reads LGHNA; CDR2 reads YSLEER.

The chain uses TRBV7-8 and TRBJ2-5; TRBD2 matches 8 bases. From germline, CDR1 is SGHVS and CDR2 FQNEAQ. V shed 5 bases, J shed 5 bases, and the junction held 7 bases outside the gene matches. The CDR3 is 14 amino acids. Written as DNA, the CDR3 is TGTGCCAGCAGCCGAGCGGGAGAGGCGGAGACCCAGTACTTC. Translated, it gives CASSRAGEAETQYF.